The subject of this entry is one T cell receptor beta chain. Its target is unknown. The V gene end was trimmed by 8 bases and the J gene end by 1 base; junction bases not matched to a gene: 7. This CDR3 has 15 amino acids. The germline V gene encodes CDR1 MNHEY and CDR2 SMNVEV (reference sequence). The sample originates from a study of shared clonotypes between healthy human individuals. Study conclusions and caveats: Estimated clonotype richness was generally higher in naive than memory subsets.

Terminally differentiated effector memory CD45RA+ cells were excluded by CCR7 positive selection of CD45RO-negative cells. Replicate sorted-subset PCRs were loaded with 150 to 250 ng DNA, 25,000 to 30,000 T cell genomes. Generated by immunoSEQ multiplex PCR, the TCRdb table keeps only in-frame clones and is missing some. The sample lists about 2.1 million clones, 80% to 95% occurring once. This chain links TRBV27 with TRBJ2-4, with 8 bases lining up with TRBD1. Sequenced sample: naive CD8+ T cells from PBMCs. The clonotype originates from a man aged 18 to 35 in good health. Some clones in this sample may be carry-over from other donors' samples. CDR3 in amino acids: CASAQQGVAKNIQYF. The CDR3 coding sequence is TGTGCCAGCGCCCAACAGGGGGTGGCCAAAAACATTCAGTACTTC.